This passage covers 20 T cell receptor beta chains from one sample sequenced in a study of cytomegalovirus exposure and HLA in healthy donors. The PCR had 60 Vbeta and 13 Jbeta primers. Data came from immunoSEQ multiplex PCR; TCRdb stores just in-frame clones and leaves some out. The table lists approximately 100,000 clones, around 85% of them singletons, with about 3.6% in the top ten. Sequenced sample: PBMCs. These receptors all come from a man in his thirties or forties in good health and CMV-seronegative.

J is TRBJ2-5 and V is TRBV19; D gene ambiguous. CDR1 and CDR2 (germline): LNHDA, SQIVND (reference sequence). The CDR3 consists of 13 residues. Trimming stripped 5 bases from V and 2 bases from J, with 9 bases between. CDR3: CASSLPEQETQYF. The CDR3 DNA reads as TGTGCCAGTAGTCTCCCGGAGCAAGAGACCCAGTACTTC.

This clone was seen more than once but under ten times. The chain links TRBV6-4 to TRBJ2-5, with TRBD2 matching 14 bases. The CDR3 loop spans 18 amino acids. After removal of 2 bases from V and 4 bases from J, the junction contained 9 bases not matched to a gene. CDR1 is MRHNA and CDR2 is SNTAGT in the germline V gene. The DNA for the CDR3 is TGTGCCAGCAGTGACCTCAGACTAGCGGGGGGGGGTCCAGAGACCCAGTACTTC. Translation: CASSDLRLAGGGPETQYF.

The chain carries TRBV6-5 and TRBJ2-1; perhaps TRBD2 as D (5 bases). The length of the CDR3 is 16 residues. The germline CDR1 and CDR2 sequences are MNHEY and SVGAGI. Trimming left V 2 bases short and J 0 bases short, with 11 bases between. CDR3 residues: CASSYGLGSSYNEQFF. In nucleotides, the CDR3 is TGTGCCAGCAGTTACGGGCTGGGGAGCTCCTACAATGAGCAGTTCTTC.

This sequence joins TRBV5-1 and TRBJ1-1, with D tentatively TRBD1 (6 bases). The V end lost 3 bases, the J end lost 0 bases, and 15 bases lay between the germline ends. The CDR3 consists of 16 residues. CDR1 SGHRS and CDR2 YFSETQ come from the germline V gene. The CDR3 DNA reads TGCGCCAGCAGCTGGTGGGCAGGGGAAATGAACACTGAAGCTTTCTTT. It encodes CASSWWAGEMNTEAFF.

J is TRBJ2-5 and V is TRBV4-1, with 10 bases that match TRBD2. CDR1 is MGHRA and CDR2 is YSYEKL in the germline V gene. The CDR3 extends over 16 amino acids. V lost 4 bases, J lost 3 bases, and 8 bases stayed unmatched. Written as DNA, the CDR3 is TGCGCCAGCAGCCGGGGGAGCGGGGGGGAAAAAGAGACCCAGTACTTC. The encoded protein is CASSRGSGGEKETQYF.

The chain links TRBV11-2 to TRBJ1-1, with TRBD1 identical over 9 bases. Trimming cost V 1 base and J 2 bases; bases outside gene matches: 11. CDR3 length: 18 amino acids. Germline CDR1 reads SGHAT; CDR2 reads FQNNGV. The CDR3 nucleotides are TGTGCCAGCAGCTTAGTTCAGGACAGGGGTTCGTCCAACACTGAAGCTTTCTTT. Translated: CASSLVQDRGSSNTEAFF.

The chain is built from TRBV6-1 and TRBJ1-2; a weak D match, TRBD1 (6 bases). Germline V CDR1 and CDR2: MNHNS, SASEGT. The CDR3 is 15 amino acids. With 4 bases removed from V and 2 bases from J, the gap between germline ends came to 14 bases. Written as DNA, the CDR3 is TGTGCCAGCAGTGTCGGCAGGGGCGACAACTATGGCTACACCTTC. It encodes CASSVGRGDNYGYTF.

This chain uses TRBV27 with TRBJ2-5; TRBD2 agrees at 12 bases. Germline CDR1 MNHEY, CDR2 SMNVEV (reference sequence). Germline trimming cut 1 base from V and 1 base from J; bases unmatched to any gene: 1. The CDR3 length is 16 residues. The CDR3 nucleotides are TGTGCCAGCAGTTTATGGGGACTAGCGGGCCAAGAGACCCAGTACTTC. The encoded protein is CASSLWGLAGQETQYF.

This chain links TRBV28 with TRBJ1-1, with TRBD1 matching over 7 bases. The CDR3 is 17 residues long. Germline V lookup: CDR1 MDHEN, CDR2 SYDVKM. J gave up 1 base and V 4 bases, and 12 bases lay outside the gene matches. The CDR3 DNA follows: TGTGCCAGCAGTTCAAACAAGGGGGCGCAGGAGAACACTGAAGCTTTCTTT. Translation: CASSSNKGAQENTEAFF.

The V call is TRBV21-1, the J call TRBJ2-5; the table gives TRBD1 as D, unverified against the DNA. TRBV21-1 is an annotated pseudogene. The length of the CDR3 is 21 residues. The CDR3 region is CASSKSPTDRDRKIYQETQYF. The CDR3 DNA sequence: TGTGCCAGCAGCAAAAGCCCTACAGACAGGGACAGGAAAATATACCAAGAGACCCAGTACTTC.

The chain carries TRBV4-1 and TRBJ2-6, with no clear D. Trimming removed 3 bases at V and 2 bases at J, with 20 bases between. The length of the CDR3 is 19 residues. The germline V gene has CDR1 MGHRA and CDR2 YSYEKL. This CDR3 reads CASSQAPGPLETGANVLTF. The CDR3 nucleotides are TGCGCCAGCAGCCAGGCCCCCGGCCCCCTAGAAACTGGGGCCAACGTCCTGACTTTC.

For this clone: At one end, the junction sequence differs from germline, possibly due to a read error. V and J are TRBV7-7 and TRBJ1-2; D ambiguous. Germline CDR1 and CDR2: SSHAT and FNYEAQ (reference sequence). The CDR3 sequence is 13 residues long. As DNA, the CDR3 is TGTGCTAGCAGCCCTTTGCGGAAGGCCGGCTACACCTTC. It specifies CASSPLRKAGYTF.

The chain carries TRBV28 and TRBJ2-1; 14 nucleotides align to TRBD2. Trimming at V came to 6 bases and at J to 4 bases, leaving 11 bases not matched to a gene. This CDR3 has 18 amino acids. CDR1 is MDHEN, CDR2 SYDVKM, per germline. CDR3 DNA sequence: TGTGCCAGCAGCTTTACCACCGGGACTAGCGGGGGTTACAATGAGCAGTTCTTC. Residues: CASSFTTGTSGGYNEQFF.

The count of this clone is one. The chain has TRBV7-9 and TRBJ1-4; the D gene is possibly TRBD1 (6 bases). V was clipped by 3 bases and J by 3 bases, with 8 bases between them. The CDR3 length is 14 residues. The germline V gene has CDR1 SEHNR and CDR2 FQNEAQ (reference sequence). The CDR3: CASSLTGANEKLFF. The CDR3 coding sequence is TGTGCCAGCAGCTTGACAGGTGCTAATGAAAAACTGTTTTTT.

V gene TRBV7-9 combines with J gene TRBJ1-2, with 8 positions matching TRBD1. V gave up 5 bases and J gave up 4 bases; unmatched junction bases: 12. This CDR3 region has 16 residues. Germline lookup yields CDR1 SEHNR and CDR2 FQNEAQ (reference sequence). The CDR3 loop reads CASSQSTGEVLYGYTF. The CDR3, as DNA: TGTGCCAGCAGCCAATCGACAGGGGAGGTGCTCTATGGCTACACCTTC.

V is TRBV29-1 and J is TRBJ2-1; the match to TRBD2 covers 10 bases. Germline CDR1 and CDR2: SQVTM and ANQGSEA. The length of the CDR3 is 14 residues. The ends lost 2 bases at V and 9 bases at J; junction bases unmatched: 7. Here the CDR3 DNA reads TGCAGCGTTGAAACTAGCGGGATAGACGGTGAGCAGTTCTTC. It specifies CSVETSGIDGEQFF.

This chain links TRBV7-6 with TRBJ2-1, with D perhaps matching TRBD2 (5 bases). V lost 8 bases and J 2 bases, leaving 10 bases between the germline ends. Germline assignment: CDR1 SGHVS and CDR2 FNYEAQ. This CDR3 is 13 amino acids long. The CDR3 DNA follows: TGTGCCAGCGCGGGCCCAACCTACAATGAGCAGTTCTTC. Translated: CASAGPTYNEQFF.

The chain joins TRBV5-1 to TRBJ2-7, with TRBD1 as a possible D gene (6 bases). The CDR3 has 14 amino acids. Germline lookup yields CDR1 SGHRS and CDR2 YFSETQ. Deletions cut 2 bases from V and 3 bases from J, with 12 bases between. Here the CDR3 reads CASSFRGQIYEQYF. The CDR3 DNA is TGCGCCAGCAGCTTCAGGGGCCAGATCTACGAGCAGTACTTC.

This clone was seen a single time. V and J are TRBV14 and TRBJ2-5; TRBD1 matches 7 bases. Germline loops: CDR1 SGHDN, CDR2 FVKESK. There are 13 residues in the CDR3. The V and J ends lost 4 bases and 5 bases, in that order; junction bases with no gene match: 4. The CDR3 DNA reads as TGTGCCAGCAGCCCAGACAGGGCGGAGACCCAGTACTTC. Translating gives CASSPDRAETQYF.

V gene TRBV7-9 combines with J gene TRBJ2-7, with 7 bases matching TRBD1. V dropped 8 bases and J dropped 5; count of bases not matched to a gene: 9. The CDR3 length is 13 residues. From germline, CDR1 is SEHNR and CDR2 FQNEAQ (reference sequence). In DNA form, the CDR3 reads TGTGCCAGCCGACAGGGCGTCGGGGACGAGCAGTACTTC. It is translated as CASRQGVGDEQYF.